This paragraph covers one TCR beta chain sequence. Its antigen is not known. This entry comes from a study of beta chain features in type 1 diabetes. Broader study findings: Insertions at VDJ junctions were less frequent in type 1 diabetes patients. These patients also deleted more nucleotides at the same junctions. A PCR bias possibly favoring shorter templates would apply equally to patients and controls.

cDNA synthesis used the whole RNA isolate, giving expressed TCRB sequences. Regulatory, naive and central memory T cell samples averaged around 3.9 million reads. Assay: immunoSEQ multiplex PCR; the TCRdb copy retains only in-frame clones and omits some. Of a few hundred thousand clones in the sample, 11% were seen once. The V gene's germline CDR1 is KGHSH and CDR2 LQKENI. Trimming left V 6 bases short and J 5 bases short, with 13 bases between. The CDR3 is 13 amino acids. Naive, central memory, regulatory and stem cell-like memory cells within the CD4+ compartment were sorted using CD45RO/CCR7/CD25/CD127/CD95/CD27.

The chain is built from TRBV18 and TRBJ2-5, with D perhaps matching TRBD2 (6 bases). The sequencing sample was made of central memory CD4+ T cells from blood. The TCR comes from a man younger than 30 in good health. Written as DNA, the CDR3 is TGTGCCAGCTCCCCCCGGAGGGCCGAGACCCAGTACTTC. It translates to CASSPRRAETQYF.